Listed below are T cell receptor beta chains from one sample, sequenced in a study of cytomegalovirus exposure and HLA in healthy donors. The repertoire was sequenced with immunoSEQ multiplex PCR; TCRdb's copy has only in-frame clones and lacks some. The table records about 92,000 clones, 80% of them present only once. Sequencing was carried out using PBMCs. Receptors were obtained from a man aged 18 to 29 in good health and CMV-seronegative. Each CDR3 is given with its conserved first and last residue. A D gene is named only where the DNA matches it firmly.

d_call v_call cdr3_aa
NA TRBV7-8 CASSLALGGPSDEQFF
NA TRBV27 CASSLNRVYGYTF
TRBD1 TRBV6-1 CASSRTGAGGQPQHF
NA TRBV6-6 CASSYRVGADYEQYF
NA TRBV19 CASSMAQGAGTEAFF
TRBD2 TRBV2 CASRRLAGRDEQYF
NA TRBV2 CASSLIQSYEQYF
TRBD1 TRBV14 CASSSWGQGPYNEQFF
TRBD1 TRBV4-2 CASSPRVQGASLATNEKLFF
NA TRBV11-2 CASSSIRTDAYEQYF
TRBD1 TRBV6-5 CASSRHGDSSYEQYF
NA TRBV5-1 CASTYEQYF
TRBD1 TRBV15 CATSRGPLDRGTNEKLFF